This T cell receptor (beta chain) was profiled in a study of T-cell reconstitution after alpha-beta-depleted transplantation in children. This CDR3 is built from 13 residues. CDR1 is MNHEY and CDR2 is SMNVEV in the germline V gene (reference sequence). V shed 7 bases and J shed 1 base, with 7 bases lying between them. In the case of this clonotype: Its specificity is not known.

A TCRbeta library incorporating unique molecular identifiers was prepared. TCRdb reprocessed the PCR reads via MiXCR and lists one record per CDR3 protein. The sample shows approximately 500,000 distinct CDR3 sequences, about a quarter of them seen only once. Regarding the study as a whole: By about two months after transplant, alpha-beta T cells reportedly arose from several hundred graft clones that had expanded. T-cell numbers and diversity one year post-transplant derived largely from freshly generated T cells. The study traced high day-60 TCRbeta diversity in some patients to surviving recipient T cells and thymic progenitors.

This clonotype was obtained from a boy in the first two years of life with Wiskott-Aldrich syndrome, due to receive a stem cell transplant. The chain links TRBV27 to TRBJ2-2, with D uncertain. Source: PBMCs, taken before TCRalphabeta/CD19-depleted stem cell transplant. The CDR3 sequence: CASTSRNTGELFF. CDR3 DNA sequence: TGTGCCAGCACATCTAGGAACACCGGGGAGCTGTTTTTT.